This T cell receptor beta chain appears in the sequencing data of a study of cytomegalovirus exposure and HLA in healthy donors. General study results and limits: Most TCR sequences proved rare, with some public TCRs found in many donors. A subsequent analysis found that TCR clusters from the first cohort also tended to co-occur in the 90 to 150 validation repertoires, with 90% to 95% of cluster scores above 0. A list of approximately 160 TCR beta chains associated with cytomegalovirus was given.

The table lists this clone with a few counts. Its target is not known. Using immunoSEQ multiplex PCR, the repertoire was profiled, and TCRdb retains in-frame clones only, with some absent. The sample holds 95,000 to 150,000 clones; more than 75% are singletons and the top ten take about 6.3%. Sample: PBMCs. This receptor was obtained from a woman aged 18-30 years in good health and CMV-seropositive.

CDR3 DNA: TGTGCCTGGAGTCTAATGGTTGGCCCGGGGGCTTTCTTT. Protein sequence: CAWSLMVGPGAFF. The rearrangement links TRBV30 to TRBJ1-1, with unresolved D. Trimming cost V 2 bases and J 11 bases, with 18 bases left between them. The germline V gene has CDR1 GTSNPN and CDR2 SVGIG (reference sequence). The CDR3 has 13 residues.